A selection of T cell receptor beta chains follows, all from one sample in a study of T cells in Graves' hyperthyroidism and ophthalmopathy. TCRdb ran MiXCR on the multiplex PCR reads and lists one entry per CDR3 protein. The sample yields around 420,000 distinct CDR3 sequences, about 15% seen once. Source material: blood. These receptors all stem from a woman between 18 and 30 years old with Graves' hyperthyroidism. The CDR3 runs from the conserved cysteine through the conserved F or W. The D gene is left open where the match is weak. The size of a clone is reported for some rows only, either as once, few or many, or as a class for expanded clones.

D gene	V gene	J gene	clone size	CDR3 DNA	CDR3 protein
TRBD1	TRBV20-1	TRBJ1-3	many	TGCAGTGCCAGGGGGGACAGGGTGTTTGGCGGAAACACCATATATTTT	CSARGDRVFGGNTIYF
TRBD2	TRBV28	TRBJ2-5	once	TGTGCCAGCAGTTCTCGGACTAGCGGGGATCAAGAGACCCAGTACTTC	CASSSRTSGDQETQYF
.	TRBV7-9	TRBJ2-1	many	TGTGCCAGCAGCTTAAACGGCCCCCGCAATGAGCAGTTCTTC	CASSLNGPRNEQFF
.	TRBV10-1	TRBJ2-5	many	TGCGCCAGCAGTGGGACTCCCGAAGGGACCCAGTACTTC	CASSGTPEGTQYF
TRBD2	TRBV15	TRBJ2-3	.	TGTGCCACCAGCAGAGGCACTAGCGGGACCACAGATACGCAGTATTTT	CATSRGTSGTTDTQYF
.	TRBV30	TRBJ1-1	.	TGTGCCTGGAGTGTCGGAGGACACCACACTGAAGCTTTCTTT	CAWSVGGHHTEAFF
.	TRBV7-3	TRBJ1-1	.	TGTGCCAGCAGCTACGGCGGGGACACTGAAGCTTTCTTT	CASSYGGDTEAFF
.	TRBV12-3/TRBV12-4	TRBJ2-7	.	TGTGCCAGCAGTTTAGCTCAGGGCGGGCCCAGCTCCTACGAGCAGTACTTC	CASSLAQGGPSSYEQYF
TRBD1	TRBV15	TRBJ1-5	many	TGTGCCACCAGCAGATCTGGGACAGGGTCGGTTCAGCCCCAGCATTTT	CATSRSGTGSVQPQHF
.	TRBV7-6	TRBJ1-5	many	TGTGCCAGCAGCATACAGGAGAATCAGCCCCAGCATTTT	CASSIQENQPQHF
.	TRBV12-3/TRBV12-4	TRBJ2-1	many	TGTGCCAGCACCCGGACTGAAAGCTCCTACAATGAGCAGTTCTTC	CASTRTESSYNEQFF
.	TRBV15	TRBJ2-5	.	TGTGCCACCAGCAGAGTTTCACAGGGGGGGGAGACCCAGTACTTC	CATSRVSQGGETQYF
TRBD2	TRBV7-9	TRBJ2-7	many	TGTGCCAGCAGCTTAGCGGGTAGCGGGAGCTACGAGCAGTACTTC	CASSLAGSGSYEQYF
.	TRBV5-1	TRBJ1-5	many	TGCGCCAGCGGAAGTTCCCAGCCCCAGCATTTT	CASGSSQPQHF
.	TRBV30	TRBJ2-1	many	TGTGCCTGGAAGGGGACCCGAGGGAGAAATGAGCAGTTCTTC	CAWKGTRGRNEQFF
.	TRBV29-1	TRBJ2-1	many	TGCAGCGGGGAGTGGAATGAGCAGTTCTTC	CSGEWNEQFF
.	TRBV30	TRBJ2-1	many	TGTGCCTGGAGTGCGGGGTTGAGCAATGAGCAGTTCTTC	CAWSAGLSNEQFF